This T cell receptor beta chain was captured by sequencing in a study of T-cell reconstitution after alpha-beta-depleted transplantation in children. The library targeted TCRbeta and was prepared with unique molecular identifiers. Using its own MiXCR run on the PCR reads, TCRdb lists one record per CDR3 protein. The sample includes approximately 520,000 distinct CDR3 sequences, 11% seen only once; the top ten take 14%. V was pared by 4 bases and J by 4 bases, with 7 bases between. Germline loops: CDR1 KGHDR, CDR2 SFDVKD. This CDR3 has 13 amino acids. With respect to this clonotype: Its antigen is as yet unknown.

General study results and limits: Several hundred expanded graft clones reportedly supplied alpha-beta T cells about two months after transplant. From surviving recipient T cells and thymic progenitors came the high day-60 TCRbeta diversity observed in some patients. From newly produced T cells came most of the T-cell counts and diversity one year after transplant.

The V gene is TRBV24-1, the J gene TRBJ2-1; possible D gene TRBD1, 6 bases. This TCR came from a female patient aged 2-9 years who had a stem cell transplant for aplastic anemia, so the T cells may come from the graft donor. The sample consisted of PBMCs, mostly from graft donor cells, taken 180 days after TCRalphabeta/CD19-depleted stem cell transplant. In nucleotides, the CDR3 is TGTGCCACCAGTGAACAGGGATACAATGAGCAGTTCTTC. The encoded protein is CATSEQGYNEQFF.